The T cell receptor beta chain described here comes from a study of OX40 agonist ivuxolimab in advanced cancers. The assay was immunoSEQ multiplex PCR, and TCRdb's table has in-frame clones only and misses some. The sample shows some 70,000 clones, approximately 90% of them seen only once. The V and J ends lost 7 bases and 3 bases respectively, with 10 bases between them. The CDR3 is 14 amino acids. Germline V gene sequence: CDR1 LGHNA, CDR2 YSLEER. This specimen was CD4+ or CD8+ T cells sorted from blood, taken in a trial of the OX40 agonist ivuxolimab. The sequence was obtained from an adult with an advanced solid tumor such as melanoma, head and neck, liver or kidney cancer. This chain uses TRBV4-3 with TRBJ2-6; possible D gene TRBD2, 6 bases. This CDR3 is CASTRDFGANVLTF. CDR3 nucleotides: TGCGCCAGCACCCGGGACTTTGGGGCCAACGTCCTGACTTTC.